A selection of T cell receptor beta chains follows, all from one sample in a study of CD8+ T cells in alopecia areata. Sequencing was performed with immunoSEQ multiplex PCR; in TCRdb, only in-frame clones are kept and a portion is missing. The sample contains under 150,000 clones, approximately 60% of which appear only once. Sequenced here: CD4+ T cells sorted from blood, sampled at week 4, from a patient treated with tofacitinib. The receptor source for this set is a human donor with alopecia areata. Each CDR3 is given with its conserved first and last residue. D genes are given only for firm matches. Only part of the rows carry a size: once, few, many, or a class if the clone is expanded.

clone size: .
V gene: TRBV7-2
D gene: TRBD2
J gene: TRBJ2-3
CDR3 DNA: TGTGCCAGCTCTCGGCGGGAGTTAGATACGCAGTATTTT
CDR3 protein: CASSRRELDTQYF

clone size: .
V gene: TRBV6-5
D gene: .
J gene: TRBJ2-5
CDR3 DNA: TGTGCCAGCAGTTACTCAGAGACCCAGTACTTC
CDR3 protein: CASSYSETQYF

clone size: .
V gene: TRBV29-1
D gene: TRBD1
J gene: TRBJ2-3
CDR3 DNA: TGCAGCGTGCCGGGACAGGGGACAGATACGCAGTATTTT
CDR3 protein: CSVPGQGTDTQYF

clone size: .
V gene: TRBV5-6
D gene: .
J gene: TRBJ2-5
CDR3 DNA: TGTGCCAGCAGCTTGGGAGGGATGGGTGAGACCCAGTACTTC
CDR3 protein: CASSLGGMGETQYF

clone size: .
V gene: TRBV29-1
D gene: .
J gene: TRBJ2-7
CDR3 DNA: TGCAGCGTTGAACGGGCCGGAGCCGATGCGCAGTACTTC
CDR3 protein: CSVERAGADAQYF

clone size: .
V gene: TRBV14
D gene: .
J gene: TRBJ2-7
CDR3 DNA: TGTGCCAGCAGCCAAGTTCGGGACTCCGAGCAGTACTTC
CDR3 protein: CASSQVRDSEQYF

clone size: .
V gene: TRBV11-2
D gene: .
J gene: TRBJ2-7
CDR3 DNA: TGTGCCAGCAGCTTCTTCATCGGCGAGGTACATTCCTCCTACGAGCAGTACTTC
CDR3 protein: CASSFFIGEVHSSYEQYF

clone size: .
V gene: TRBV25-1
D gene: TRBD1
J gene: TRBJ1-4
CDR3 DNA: TGTGCCAGCAGTGTCGGGACAGGGGTTAGGGAAAAACTGTTTTTT
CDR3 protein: CASSVGTGVREKLFF

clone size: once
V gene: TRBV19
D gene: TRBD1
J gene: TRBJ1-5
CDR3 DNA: TGTGCCAGTAAGGAGGGACAGGGGGATAATCAGCCCCAGCATTTT
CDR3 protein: CASKEGQGDNQPQHF

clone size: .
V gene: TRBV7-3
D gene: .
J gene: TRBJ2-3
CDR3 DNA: TGTGCCAGCAGTACAGGCGTCCAAAGTACAGATACGCAGTATTTT
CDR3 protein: CASSTGVQSTDTQYF

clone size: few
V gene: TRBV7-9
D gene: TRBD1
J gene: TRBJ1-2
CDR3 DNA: TGTGCCAGCAGCTTTCAGGGGGCGTACGGCTACACCTTC
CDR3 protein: CASSFQGAYGYTF

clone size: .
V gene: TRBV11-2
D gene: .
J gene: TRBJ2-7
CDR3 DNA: TGTGCCAGCAGCTTCAATACCGACAGCTACGAGCAGTACTTC
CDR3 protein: CASSFNTDSYEQYF

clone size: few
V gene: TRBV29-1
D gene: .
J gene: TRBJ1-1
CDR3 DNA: TGCAGCGTTGTCGCCGGGTTGAACACTGAAGCTTTCTTT
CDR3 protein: CSVVAGLNTEAFF

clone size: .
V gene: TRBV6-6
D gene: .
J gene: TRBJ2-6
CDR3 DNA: TGTGCCAGCAGTTACGAGATCACGGCCAACGTCCTGACTTTC
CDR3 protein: CASSYEITANVLTF

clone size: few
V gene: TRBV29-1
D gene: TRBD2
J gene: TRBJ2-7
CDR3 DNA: TGCAGCGTCAGGACTAGCGGTAGACCTAGCTCCTACGAGCAGTACTTC
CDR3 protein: CSVRTSGRPSSYEQYF